This T cell receptor (beta chain) was sequenced for a study of Graves' ophthalmopathy and Graves' hyperthyroidism. The study's findings and limits: Blood samples also showed most expanded thyroid clonotypes exceeding 0.001 frequency.

The V gene lost 3 bases and the J gene lost 10 bases, with 16 bases spanning the gap. Germline-derived CDR1 and CDR2 are SGDLS and YYNGEE. The CDR3 covers 13 residues. RNA transcripts yielded amplified TCR beta CDR3 regions. Second-round multiplex PCR came after first-round RT-PCR with HTBI primers. TCRdb reanalysed the multiplex PCR reads using MiXCR and keeps one entry per CDR3 protein. The data show about 620,000 distinct CDR3 sequences, with about 20% seen just once and approximately 7% held by the top ten. This clonotype was found many times. What it binds is not known. Absence of ophthalmopathy within 18 months of follow-up defined stable hyperthyroidism. The hyperthyroidism patients, aged 18 to 65, had been newly diagnosed, with under 2 months' duration.

The sequenced sample consisted of peripheral blood. The chain is built from TRBV9 and TRBJ1-1; no firm D call. The clonotype comes from a woman younger than 35 with stable Graves' hyperthyroidism. Some clones in this sample may be carry-over from other donors' samples. The CDR3 nucleotides are TGTGCCAGCAGCGGTGGACGGCCGCCACGAGCTTTCTTT. It codes for CASSGGRPPRAFF.